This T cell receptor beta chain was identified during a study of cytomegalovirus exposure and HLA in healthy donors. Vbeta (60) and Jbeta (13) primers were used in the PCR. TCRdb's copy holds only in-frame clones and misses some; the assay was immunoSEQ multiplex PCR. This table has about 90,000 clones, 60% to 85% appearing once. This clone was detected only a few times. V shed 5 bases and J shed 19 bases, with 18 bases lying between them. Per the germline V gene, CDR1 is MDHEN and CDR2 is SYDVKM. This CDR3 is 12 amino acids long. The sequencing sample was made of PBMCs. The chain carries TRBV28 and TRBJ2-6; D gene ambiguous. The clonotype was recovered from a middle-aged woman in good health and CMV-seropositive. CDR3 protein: CASSPHGRPSTF. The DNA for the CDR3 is TGTGCCAGCAGTCCCCATGGCCGTCCCTCAACTTTC. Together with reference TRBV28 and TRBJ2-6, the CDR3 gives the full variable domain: DVKVTQSSRYLVKRTGEKVFLECVQDMDHENMFWYRQDPGLGLRLIYFSYDVKMKEKGDIPEGYSVSREKKERFSLILESASTNQTSMYLCASSPHGRPSTFGAGSRLTVL.